The clone carrying this TCR beta chain has at least ten counts. The record originates from a study of T-cell reconstitution after alpha-beta-depleted transplantation in children. The CDR3 is 15 amino acids. Trimming removed 3 bases from V and 4 bases from J; junction bases left unmatched: 5. Germline lookup yields CDR1 MGHDK and CDR2 SYGVNS. The TCRbeta library incorporated unique molecular identifiers. TCRdb redid the calling of the PCR reads with MiXCR, one entry per CDR3 protein. The table has about 240,000 distinct CDR3 sequences, 9.5% to 15% seen once; the top ten hold approximately 2.4%. The sequence derives from a human donor who donated a stem cell graft to a child with acute lymphoblastic leukemia. The sample here was PBMCs from the stem cell graft donor, taken from the stem cell graft. The chain employs TRBV25-1 and TRBJ2-2; 7 bases fit TRBD2. CDR3 sequence reads: CASSESGGGTGELFF. In DNA, the CDR3 is TGTGCCAGCAGTGAGTCGGGCGGGGGCACCGGGGAGCTGTTTTTT.